The 27 T cell receptor beta chains below all came from one sample that was sequenced in a study of blood T cell repertoires in COVID-19. The repertoire was sequenced with immunoSEQ multiplex PCR; TCRdb's copy has only in-frame clones and lacks some. This table holds 35,000 to 45,000 clones, about 75% found once. The sequenced sample was peripheral blood. The receptors derive from a man between 65 and 85 years old with active or convalescent COVID-19.

The chain joins TRBV2 to TRBJ2-2; D is unclear. V lost 4 bases, J lost 4 bases, and 13 bases lay in between. The length of the CDR3 is 15 residues. Germline lookup yields CDR1 SNHLY and CDR2 FYNNEI. CDR3: CASSVRPGSTGELFF. DNA for the CDR3: TGTGCCAGCAGTGTCCGTCCAGGATCCACCGGGGAGCTGTTTTTT.

The chain carries TRBV2 and TRBJ2-5, with D possibly being TRBD2 (6 bases). With 6 bases removed from V and 2 bases from J, the gap between germline ends came to 13 bases. This CDR3 comprises 14 residues. Germline V CDR1 and CDR2: SNHLY, FYNNEI. CDR3 protein: CASRVDYIQETQYF. The CDR3 DNA is TGTGCCAGCAGGGTGGACTATATACAAGAGACCCAGTACTTC.

The V and J genes are TRBV2 and TRBJ1-2; TRBD1 is a possible D gene (5 bases). This CDR3 is 13 amino acids long. Germline V gene lookup returns CDR1 SNHLY and CDR2 FYNNEI. The germline V and J ends were trimmed by 1 base and 4 bases, with 7 bases remaining between them. The CDR3 DNA reads TGTGCCAGCAGTGAAGATACAGGCTATGGCTACACCTTC. Translation gives CASSEDTGYGYTF.

This clone was observed a few times. V is TRBV6-5 and J is TRBJ1-4; unclear D gene. Trimming left V 3 bases short and J 0 bases short, with 5 bases between. Germline V gene data show CDR1 as MNHEY and CDR2 as SVGAGI. This CDR3 contains 14 residues. CDR3 residues: CASSYTATNEKLFF. The CDR3 DNA is TGTGCCAGCAGTTATACAGCAACTAATGAAAAACTGTTTTTT.

V gene TRBV6-5 combines with J gene TRBJ2-7; 7 positions match TRBD1. CDR3 length equals 12 residues. The V and J ends lost 8 bases and 3 bases, in that order; junction bases with no gene match: 4. Germline V gives CDR1 MNHEY, CDR2 SVGAGI. The CDR3 bases are TGTGCCAGCCTAGGACAGGTCTACGAGCAGTACTTC. It specifies CASLGQVYEQYF.

The chain has TRBV4-1 and TRBJ1-6; D is unclear. The CDR3 spans 14 residues. Per germline, CDR1 MGHRA and CDR2 YSYEKL. V lost 0 bases and J 13 bases, leaving 13 bases between the germline ends. CDR3 residues: CASSQESASGPLHF. Here the CDR3 DNA reads TGCGCCAGCAGCCAAGAGAGTGCGAGTGGTCCCCTCCACTTT.

CDR3 sequence (DNA): TGTGCCAGCAGTGATTACCTGTTCAGGGAGGTGGAAAAACTGTTTTTT. Encoded protein: CASSDYLFREVEKLFF. The chain uses TRBV6-1 and TRBJ1-4; possibly TRBD1 for D (5 bases). Germline-derived CDR1 and CDR2 are MNHNS and SASEGT. The V gene lost 3 bases and the J gene lost 8 bases, with 19 bases spanning the gap. This CDR3 is built from 16 residues.

The V gene is TRBV7-2, the J gene TRBJ1-2, with 8 bases matching TRBD1. Germline CDR1 and CDR2: SGHTA and FQGNSA. The CDR3 is 15 residues long. The V segment lost 5 bases and the J segment 2 bases; nucleotides outside the gene matches: 7. This CDR3 reads CASSIGQGINYGYTF. The CDR3 DNA follows: TGTGCCAGCAGCATAGGACAGGGAATCAACTATGGCTACACCTTC.

The chain recombines TRBV7-3 with TRBJ2-3; the match to TRBD2 covers 9 bases. The CDR3 is made up of 16 amino acids. Germline V gene sequence: CDR1 SGHTA, CDR2 FQGTGA. The ends lost 1 base at V and 2 bases at J; junction bases unmatched: 4. CDR3 coding DNA: TGTGCCAGCAGCTTAAACGAGCGGGGGGTCACAGATACGCAGTATTTT. This sequence encodes CASSLNERGVTDTQYF.

This clone has more than one count but fewer than ten. The chain couples TRBV18 to TRBJ2-2; TRBD2 might be the D (5 bases). The CDR3 consists of 14 residues. Between the trimmed V and J ends, which lost 5 bases and 0 bases, there was a span of 7 bases. Germline V gene data show CDR1 as KGHSH and CDR2 as LQKENI. The CDR3 nucleotides read TGTGCCAGCTCATCACTAGCGAACACCGGGGAGCTGTTTTTT. The encoded protein is CASSSLANTGELFF.

The chain has TRBV4-1 and TRBJ2-5; 10 bases fit TRBD1. CDR3 length: 16 amino acids. V dropped 6 bases and J dropped 4; count of bases not matched to a gene: 11. CDR1 is MGHRA, CDR2 YSYEKL, per germline. The DNA for the CDR3 is TGCGCCAGCAGTGTACCCCCGACAGGGGGCTCAGAGACCCAGTACTTC. Amino acid sequence: CASSVPPTGGSETQYF.

The genes are TRBV18 and TRBJ1-1; 10 nucleotides align to TRBD1. The V segment lost 5 bases and the J segment 0 bases; nucleotides outside the gene matches: 3. Germline-derived CDR1 and CDR2 are KGHSH and LQKENI. The length of the CDR3 is 15 residues. CDR3 sequence: CASSTGQGVNTEAFF. The CDR3 nucleotides are TGTGCCAGCTCAACTGGACAGGGGGTGAACACTGAAGCTTTCTTT.

V gene TRBV6-5 combines with J gene TRBJ1-2; D remains ambiguous. The CDR3 totals 16 residues. The V end was cut by 2 bases, the J end by 4 bases, with 17 bases between. Germline CDR1 reads MNHEY; CDR2 reads SVGAGI. The DNA of the CDR3 is TGTGCCAGCAGTTACGCGGGTCCGGACGGGAGCTATGGCTACACCTTC. This gives the protein CASSYAGPDGSYGYTF.

This chain connects TRBV29-1 to TRBJ1-1; unclear D gene. The germline V gene has CDR1 SQVTM and CDR2 ANQGSEA. V gave up 3 bases and J gave up 2 bases, with 7 bases separating them. This CDR3 comprises 12 residues. The CDR3 reads CSVEVRNTEAFF. The DNA for the CDR3 is TGCAGCGTTGAGGTGAGAAACACTGAAGCTTTCTTT.

V and J are TRBV9 and TRBJ1-6; D is uncertain. The germline V and J ends were trimmed by 0 bases and 11 bases, with 12 bases remaining between them. The germline gives CDR1 SGDLS, CDR2 YYNGEE. The length of the CDR3 is 14 residues. The CDR3 loop is CASSVAPNEAPLHF. The CDR3 bases are TGTGCCAGCAGCGTAGCCCCAAACGAGGCACCCCTCCACTTT. The variable domain in full, with the rest retrieved from reference TRBV9 and TRBJ1-6, is DSGVTQTPKHLITATGQRVTLRCSPRSGDLSVYWYQQSLDQGLQFLIQYYNGEERAKGNILERFSAQQFPDLHSELNLSSLELGDSALYFCASSVAPNEAPLHFGNGTRLTVT.

The chain carries TRBV2 and TRBJ2-7; perhaps TRBD2 as D (5 bases). This CDR3 spans 10 amino acids. CDR1 is SNHLY, CDR2 FYNNEI, per germline. Trimming removed 5 bases from V and 7 bases from J, with 6 bases in between. CDR3 DNA: TGTGCCAGCAGTCGGGGTGAGCAGTACTTC. This encodes CASSRGEQYF.

This clone was seen only once. The chain carries TRBV11-3 and TRBJ1-6; D ambiguous. With 1 base removed from V and 7 bases from J, the gap between germline ends came to 5 bases. There are 13 residues in the CDR3. CDR1 and CDR2 (germline): SGHNT, YENEEA. The CDR3 loop is CASSLAVNSPLHF. DNA for the CDR3: TGTGCCAGCAGCTTAGCCGTAAATTCACCCCTCCACTTT.

This chain connects TRBV28 to TRBJ1-6; 8 positions agree with TRBD1. This CDR3 is 14 amino acids long. Germline V gene data show CDR1 as MDHEN and CDR2 as SYDVKM. V was clipped by 3 bases and J by 9 bases; unmatched bases: 4. This CDR3 reads CASSLGQVGSPLHF. The CDR3 nucleotides read TGTGCCAGCAGTTTGGGACAGGTGGGTTCACCCCTCCACTTT.

The table lists this clone with a count of one. The chain is built from TRBV7-2 and TRBJ1-2; D uncertain. CDR3 size: 13 residues. V gave up 4 bases and J gave up 5 bases, with 11 bases separating them. Germline lookup yields CDR1 SGHTA and CDR2 FQGNSA. CDR3 region: CASSSSAGYGYTF. The CDR3 region has the DNA TGTGCCAGCAGCTCCTCGGCCGGGTATGGCTACACCTTC.

The V and J genes are TRBV5-1 and TRBJ1-6, with unresolved D. The CDR3 is made up of 15 amino acids. Germline lookup yields CDR1 SGHRS and CDR2 YFSETQ. V was clipped by 2 bases and J by 10 bases, with 16 bases between them. CDR3 DNA: TGCGCCAGCAGCTTAAATGGAGAGGCACGGTCACCCCTCCACTTT. Translating it yields CASSLNGEARSPLHF.

V gene TRBV28 combines with J gene TRBJ2-7, with D possibly being TRBD2 (6 bases). CDR1 MDHEN and CDR2 SYDVKM come from the germline V gene. The CDR3 covers 14 residues. V was trimmed by 3 bases and J by 2 bases, leaving 11 bases between them. The CDR3 sequence: CASSFSGETYEQYF. The CDR3 DNA reads as TGTGCCAGCAGTTTTTCGGGGGAGACCTACGAGCAGTACTTC.

This clone appeared a few times. The V gene is TRBV9, the J gene TRBJ1-4, with a weak D call TRBD1 (5 bases). V shed 0 bases and J shed 6 bases, with 6 bases lying between them. The germline gives CDR1 SGDLS, CDR2 YYNGEE. The CDR3 totals 13 residues. The CDR3 region has the DNA TGTGCCAGCAGCGTAGTAGGGGATGAAAAACTGTTTTTT. As protein: CASSVVGDEKLFF. The full variable domain, its missing parts supplied by reference TRBV9 and TRBJ1-4, is DSGVTQTPKHLITATGQRVTLRCSPRSGDLSVYWYQQSLDQGLQFLIQYYNGEERAKGNILERFSAQQFPDLHSELNLSSLELGDSALYFCASSVVGDEKLFFGSGTQLSVL.

This clone was observed a single time. This sequence joins TRBV7-9 and TRBJ1-2, with D possibly matching TRBD1 (6 bases). V was cut by 5 bases and J by 7 bases, with 17 bases left in between. The CDR3 extends over 14 amino acids. Germline V gene sequence: CDR1 SEHNR, CDR2 FQNEAQ (reference sequence). In DNA, the CDR3 is TGTGCCAGCAGCGCGCATACAGGGTTAGGTGGCTACACCTTC. This codes for CASSAHTGLGGYTF. Complete variable domain (other parts from reference TRBV7-9 and TRBJ1-2): DTGVSQNPRHKITKRGQNVTFRCDPISEHNRLYWYRQTLGQGPEFLTYFQNEAQLEKSRLLSDRFSAERPKGSFSTLEIQRTEQGDSAMYLCASSAHTGLGGYTFGSGTRLTVV.

The chain uses TRBV6-4 and TRBJ2-7; tentative D call: TRBD1 (5 bases). CDR3 length equals 17 residues. Germline V CDR1 and CDR2: MRHNA, SNTAGT. V was cut by 2 bases and J by 2 bases, with 19 bases left in between. This CDR3 reads CASSDKWFSGPPYEQYF. The CDR3 region has the DNA TGTGCCAGCAGTGACAAATGGTTTTCAGGGCCCCCCTACGAGCAGTACTTC.

CDR3 amino acids: CASTPSGTSSYEQYF. The CDR3 DNA follows: TGTGCCAGTACCCCGTCCGGGACTAGCTCCTACGAGCAGTACTTC. The chain uses TRBV19 and TRBJ2-7; 8 bases map to TRBD2. CDR3 size: 15 residues. J lost 0 bases, V lost 7 bases, and 8 bases had no gene match. Germline CDR1 reads LNHDA; CDR2 reads SQIVND (reference sequence).

This clone was seen only a few times. This sequence joins TRBV6-5 and TRBJ2-5; TRBD2 aligns across 7 bases. V was clipped by 7 bases and J by 1 base; unmatched bases: 6. The germline gives CDR1 MNHEY, CDR2 SVGAGI. CDR3 length: 14 amino acids. The CDR3 sequence: CASKAGAVQETQYF. CDR3 in DNA: TGTGCCAGCAAGGCGGGAGCTGTCCAAGAGACCCAGTACTTC.

This clone was seen a handful of times. This sequence joins TRBV4-1 and TRBJ2-7; weak D call: TRBD2 (6 bases). Germline values: CDR1 MGHRA, CDR2 YSYEKL. This CDR3 contains 13 residues. V lost 1 base and J lost 2, with 6 bases in between. The CDR3, as DNA: TGCGCCAGCAGCCAAGGGACTACCTACGAGCAGTACTTC. This codes for CASSQGTTYEQYF.